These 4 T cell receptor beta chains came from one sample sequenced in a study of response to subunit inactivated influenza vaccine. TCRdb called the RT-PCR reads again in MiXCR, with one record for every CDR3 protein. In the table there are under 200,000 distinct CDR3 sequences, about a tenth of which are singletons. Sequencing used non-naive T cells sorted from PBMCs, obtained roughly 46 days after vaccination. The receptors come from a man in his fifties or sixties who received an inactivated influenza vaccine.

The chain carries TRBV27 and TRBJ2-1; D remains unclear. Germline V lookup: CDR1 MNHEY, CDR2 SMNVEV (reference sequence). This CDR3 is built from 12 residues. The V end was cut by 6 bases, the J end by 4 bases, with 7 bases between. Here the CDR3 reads CASRTDYNEQFF. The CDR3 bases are TGTGCCAGCAGGACGGATTACAATGAGCAGTTCTTC.

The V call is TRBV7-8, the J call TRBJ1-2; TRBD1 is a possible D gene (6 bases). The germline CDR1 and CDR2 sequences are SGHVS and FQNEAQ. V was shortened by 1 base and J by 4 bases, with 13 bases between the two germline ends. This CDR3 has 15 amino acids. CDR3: CASSLGGTRGYGYTF. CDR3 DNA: TGTGCCAGCAGCTTAGGAGGGACACGAGGCTATGGCTACACCTTC.

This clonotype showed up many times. The CDR3 loop is CAWSSRDGTYEQYF. The DNA of the CDR3 is TGTGCCTGGAGTTCCCGGGACGGAACCTACGAGCAGTACTTC. This chain uses TRBV30 with TRBJ2-7; D tentatively reads TRBD1 or TRBD2 (5 bases each). The germline V gene has CDR1 GTSNPN and CDR2 SVGIG (reference sequence). CDR3 length equals 14 residues. V was clipped by 2 bases and J by 2 bases, with 13 bases between them.

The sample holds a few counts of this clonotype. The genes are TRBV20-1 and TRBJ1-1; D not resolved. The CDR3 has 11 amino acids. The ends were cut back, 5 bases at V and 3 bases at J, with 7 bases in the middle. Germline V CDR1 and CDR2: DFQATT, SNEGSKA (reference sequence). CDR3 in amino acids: CSAAFDTEAFF. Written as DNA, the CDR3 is TGCAGTGCTGCATTTGACACTGAAGCTTTCTTT.